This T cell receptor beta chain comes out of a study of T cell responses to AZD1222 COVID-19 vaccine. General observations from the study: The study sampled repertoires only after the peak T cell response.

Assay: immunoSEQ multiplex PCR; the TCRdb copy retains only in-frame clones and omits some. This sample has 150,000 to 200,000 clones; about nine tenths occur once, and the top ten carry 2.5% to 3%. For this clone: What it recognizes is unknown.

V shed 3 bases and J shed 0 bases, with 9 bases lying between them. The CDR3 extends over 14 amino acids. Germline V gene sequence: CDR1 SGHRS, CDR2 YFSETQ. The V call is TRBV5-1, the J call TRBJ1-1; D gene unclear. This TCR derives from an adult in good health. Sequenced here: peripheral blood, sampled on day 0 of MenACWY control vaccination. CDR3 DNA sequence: TGCGCCAGCAGCTCAACAGAGCTGAACACTGAAGCTTTCTTT. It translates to CASSSTELNTEAFF.